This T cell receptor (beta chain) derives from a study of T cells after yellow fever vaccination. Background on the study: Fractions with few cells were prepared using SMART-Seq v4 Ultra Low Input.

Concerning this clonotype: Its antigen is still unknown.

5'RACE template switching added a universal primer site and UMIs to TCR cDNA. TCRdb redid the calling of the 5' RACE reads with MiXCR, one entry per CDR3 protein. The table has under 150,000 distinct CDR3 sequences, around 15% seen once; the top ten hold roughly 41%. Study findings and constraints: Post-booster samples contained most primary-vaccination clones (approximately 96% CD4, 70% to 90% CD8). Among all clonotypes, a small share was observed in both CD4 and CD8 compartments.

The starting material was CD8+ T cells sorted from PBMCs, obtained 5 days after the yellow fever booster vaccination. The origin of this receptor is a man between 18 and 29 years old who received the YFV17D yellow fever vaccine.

The CDR3 sequence is CASSFDEKSYNEQFF. The DNA of the CDR3 is TGTGCCAGCAGCTTTGACGAAAAGAGTTACAATGAGCAGTTCTTC. The chain links TRBV5-6 to TRBJ2-1; D remains unclear. Trimming removed 2 bases at V and 4 bases at J, with 13 bases between. This CDR3 has 15 residues. CDR1 is SGHDT and CDR2 is YYEEEE in the germline V gene. The full variable domain, its missing parts supplied by reference TRBV5-6 and TRBJ2-1, is DAGVTQSPTHLIKTRGQQVTLRCSPKSGHDTVSWYQQALGQGPQFIFQYYEEEERQRGNFPDRFSGHQFPNYSSELNVNALLLGDSALYLCASSFDEKSYNEQFFGPGTRLTVL.